A selection of T cell receptor beta chains follows, all from one sample in a study of cytomegalovirus exposure and HLA in healthy donors. Data came from immunoSEQ multiplex PCR; TCRdb stores just in-frame clones and leaves some out. The sample records 60,000 to 65,000 clones, less than 96% being singletons. The source material was PBMCs. These receptors were obtained from a woman under 30 in good health and CMV-seronegative. The CDR3 runs from the conserved cysteine through the conserved F or W. The D gene is left open where the match is weak. Where a row states a size, it is once, few, many or the class of an expanded clone; other rows omit it.

cdr3_aa cdr3_nt d_call clone_size j_call v_call
CASNPDPRGGKLFF TGTGCCAGCAACCCGGACCCCCGGGGAGGAAAACTGTTTTTT NA NA TRBJ1-4 TRBV6-6
CASSPRTGGPLGQFF TGTGCCAGCAGCCCCCGAACGGGGGGCCCCCTTGGGCAGTTCTTC NA once TRBJ2-1 TRBV9
CASSGGLAWEQYF TGTGCCAGCAGCGGGGGACTAGCGTGGGAGCAGTACTTC TRBD2 NA TRBJ2-7 TRBV7-8
CASSPWRRGRSHNEQFF TGTGCCAGCAGTCCTTGGCGTCGGGGTAGATCCCACAATGAGCAGTTCTTC NA NA TRBJ2-1 TRBV28
CASSPGSGPYEQYF TGTGCCAGCAGCCCGGGGAGTGGGCCTTACGAGCAGTACTTC NA NA TRBJ2-7 TRBV27
CASSRPVGGAVETQYF TGTGCCAGCAGCCGGCCCGTGGGGGGGGCCGTGGAGACCCAGTACTTC NA NA TRBJ2-5 TRBV11-2
CASSSRTLGGTGELFF TGTGCCAGCAGCTCCCGGACCCTGGGGGGCACCGGGGAGCTGTTTTTT NA NA TRBJ2-2 TRBV11-1
CASSAGQGSNTEAFF TGTGCCAGCAGCGCCGGACAGGGATCGAACACTGAAGCTTTCTTT TRBD1 NA TRBJ1-1 TRBV7-6
CASSPGLAPYEQYF TGTGCCAGCAGCCCGGGACTAGCTCCCTACGAGCAGTACTTC TRBD2 NA TRBJ2-7 TRBV6-5
CASSQVSVYGYTF TGCGCCAGCAGCCAAGTTTCGGTCTATGGCTACACCTTC NA NA TRBJ1-2 TRBV4-3
CASSHGLAVKDTQYF TGTGCCAGCAGCCATGGGCTAGCGGTCAAAGATACGCAGTATTTT TRBD2 NA TRBJ2-3 TRBV11-2
CASSEFGGQTTYEQYF TGTGCCAGCAGTGAGTTTGGGGGCCAGACCACCTACGAGCAGTACTTC NA NA TRBJ2-7 TRBV6-1
CASSSYRGATNEKLFF TGTGCCAGCAGTTCATACAGGGGAGCAACTAATGAAAAACTGTTTTTT TRBD1 NA TRBJ1-4 TRBV28
CASRPGAGAGGYTF TGTGCCAGCAGGCCGGGGGCGGGGGCTGGAGGCTACACCTTC NA NA TRBJ1-2 TRBV6-4
CSVGGLQGAYYEQYF TGCAGCGTTGGGGGCCTACAGGGGGCATACTACGAGCAGTACTTC TRBD1 NA TRBJ2-7 TRBV29-1
CASRRSEAGNTIYF TGTGCCAGCCGCCGCAGCGAAGCTGGAAACACCATATATTTT NA once TRBJ1-3 TRBV5-5
CASSNRQGPSYNEQFF TGTGCCAGCAGCAACAGACAGGGACCCTCCTACAATGAGCAGTTCTTC TRBD1 once TRBJ2-1 TRBV11-3
CASSIWGQGAGGSYNEQFF TGTGCCAGTAGTATTTGGGGACAGGGGGCAGGGGGCTCCTACAATGAGCAGTTCTTC TRBD1 NA TRBJ2-1 TRBV19
CASSLGWTGVEQYF TGTGCCAGCAGTTTGGGTTGGACAGGGGTCGAGCAGTACTTC TRBD1 NA TRBJ2-7 TRBV27
CASSLEPSGRSHEQYF TGTGCCAGCAGCTTAGAACCCAGCGGGAGATCCCACGAGCAGTACTTC TRBD2 NA TRBJ2-7 TRBV11-2
CASSYGAGSFMETQYF TGTGCCAGCAGTTACGGCGCGGGCAGCTTCATGGAGACCCAGTACTTC NA NA TRBJ2-5 TRBV6-6
CASSLRPGRAARTEAFF TGTGCCAGCAGCTTACGGCCCGGCAGGGCGGCGAGGACTGAAGCTTTCTTT NA NA TRBJ1-1 TRBV7-8
CASSQELTTATNEKLFF TGCGCCAGCAGCCAAGAATTGACGACAGCAACTAATGAAAAACTGTTTTTT NA NA TRBJ1-4 TRBV4-3
CASSPLTGGETQYF TGTGCCAGCAGCCCGCTGACAGGGGGCGAGACCCAGTACTTC TRBD1 NA TRBJ2-5 TRBV11-2
CASSDGGGGQPQHF TGTGCCAGCAGTGACGGGGGGGGCGGTCAGCCCCAGCATTTT NA NA TRBJ1-5 TRBV6-1
CASSQGAGGQVNEQFF TGCGCCAGCAGCCAAGGAGCGGGAGGGCAGGTCAATGAGCAGTTCTTC TRBD2 NA TRBJ2-1 TRBV4-3
CASSQPRGGTGGKEQYF TGCGCCAGCAGCCAACCCCGTGGCGGGACAGGGGGAAAAGAGCAGTACTTC TRBD1 NA TRBJ2-7 TRBV4-1
CASRPPTHYNEQFF TGTGCCAGCAGGCCCCCCACACACTACAATGAGCAGTTCTTC NA NA TRBJ2-1 TRBV6-1
CASSGWPAPSTDTQYF TGTGCCAGCAGTGGATGGCCAGCGCCTAGCACAGATACGCAGTATTTT NA NA TRBJ2-3 TRBV6-4
CASSDPAGGEQYF TGTGCCAGCAGTGATCCGGCAGGGGGGGAGCAGTACTTC NA NA TRBJ2-7 TRBV6-1
CASSPVGGAYNEQFF TGTGCCAGCAGCCCCGTGGGGGGGGCTTACAATGAGCAGTTCTTC NA NA TRBJ2-1 TRBV7-3
CASSLPGADTQYF TGTGCCAGCAGCCTCCCAGGGGCAGATACGCAGTATTTT NA NA TRBJ2-3 TRBV14
CASSLGGLDLDTQYF TGCGCCAGCAGCTTGGGGGGACTAGATCTAGATACGCAGTATTTT TRBD2 once TRBJ2-3 TRBV5-1
CASRWANTDTQYF TGTGCCAGCAGGTGGGCAAACACAGATACGCAGTATTTT NA NA TRBJ2-3 TRBV28
CAIWDLGKEAFF TGTGCCATCTGGGACTTAGGCAAAGAAGCTTTCTTT NA NA TRBJ1-1 TRBV10-3
CASSPGNSNQPQHF TGTGCCAGTAGTCCCGGGAATAGCAATCAGCCCCAGCATTTT NA NA TRBJ1-5 TRBV19
CASSPGTDYSNQPQHF TGCGCCAGCAGCCCCGGGACAGACTATAGCAATCAGCCCCAGCATTTT TRBD1 NA TRBJ1-5 TRBV5-1
CASSQSALRGTGGYTF TGCGCCAGCAGTCAATCGGCCCTTCGGGGGACGGGTGGCTACACCTTC NA NA TRBJ1-2 TRBV23-1
CAIRPSLAGLDTQYF TGTGCCATCAGACCTAGCCTAGCGGGGTTAGATACGCAGTATTTT TRBD2 NA TRBJ2-3 TRBV10-3
CSFGRGGLETQYF TGCAGCTTCGGTCGGGGGGGCTTAGAGACCCAGTACTTC TRBD2 NA TRBJ2-5 TRBV29-1
CASSARDWPQETQYF TGTGCCAGCAGTGCCCGGGACTGGCCGCAAGAGACCCAGTACTTC NA once TRBJ2-5 TRBV27
CASNPGGGYGYTF TGTGCCAGTAACCCAGGGGGCGGTTATGGCTACACCTTC TRBD1 NA TRBJ1-2 TRBV19
CSAFPSGANVLTF TGCAGCGCCTTCCCCTCTGGGGCCAACGTCCTGACTTTC NA NA TRBJ2-6 TRBV29-1
CASSQDGPGQPTYEQYF TGTGCCAGCAGCCAAGATGGCCCGGGACAGCCCACCTACGAGCAGTACTTC TRBD1 medium-sized TRBJ2-7 TRBV4-2
CASSPVAAVQETQYF TGTGCCAGCAGCCCGGTAGCGGCGGTTCAAGAGACCCAGTACTTC NA NA TRBJ2-5 TRBV7-3
CASSGGTGDTDTQYF TGTGCCAGCAGTGGGGGGACAGGGGACACAGATACGCAGTATTTT TRBD1 few TRBJ2-3 TRBV2
CASSLGRASTDTQYF TGTGCCAGCAGTTTAGGCAGGGCTAGCACAGATACGCAGTATTTT NA NA TRBJ2-3 TRBV28
CASRRTGAWGEQYF TGTGCCAGCAGGCGGACAGGGGCTTGGGGCGAGCAGTACTTC TRBD1 once TRBJ2-7 TRBV28
CASSMRPTGASGANVLTF TGTGCCAGTAGTATGCGGCCGACAGGGGCCTCTGGGGCCAACGTCCTGACTTTC TRBD1 NA TRBJ2-6 TRBV19
CATSRPRGTSGAYNEQFF TGTGCCACCAGCAGACCCCGGGGGACTAGCGGAGCGTACAATGAGCAGTTCTTC TRBD2 NA TRBJ2-1 TRBV15
CASSSGTQGAQETQYF TGTGCCAGCAGTTCGGGGACCCAGGGGGCCCAAGAGACCCAGTACTTC TRBD1 NA TRBJ2-5 TRBV6-4
CASSRGGEEQKLFF TGTGCCAGCAGCCGGGGTGGGGAGGAGCAAAAACTGTTTTTT NA NA TRBJ1-4 TRBV7-2
CASSYGRALYNEQFF TGTGCCAGCAGTTACGGGCGGGCCCTTTACAATGAGCAGTTCTTC NA NA TRBJ2-1 TRBV6-5
CASSHGQTNEKLFF TGCGCCAGCAGCCACGGACAGACTAATGAAAAACTGTTTTTT NA NA TRBJ1-4 TRBV4-3
CASSVGGSGGFGTDTQYF TGTGCCAGCAGCGTAGGGGGTAGCGGGGGGTTCGGCACAGATACGCAGTATTTT TRBD2 NA TRBJ2-3 TRBV9
CAISESGRDTQYF TGTGCCATCAGTGAGTCGGGCAGGGATACGCAGTATTTT NA NA TRBJ2-3 TRBV10-3
CASSRPDRAPYEQYF TGTGCCAGCAGCCGACCCGACAGGGCGCCCTACGAGCAGTACTTC TRBD1 once TRBJ2-7 TRBV5-4